The 5 T cell receptor beta chains below were found in one sample sequenced in a study of blood T cells in healthy people across ages. A second about 7 to 12 cycle PCR used barcoded and J-beta primers. TCRdb re-called the 5' RACE reads with MiXCR, one entry per CDR3 protein. The table lists over 600,000 distinct CDR3 sequences, about 45% of them singletons. Material: blood. Receptors originate from a man older than 75 in good health.

V gene TRBV12-3 or TRBV12-4 combines with J gene TRBJ2-1; D is unresolved. The CDR3 has 11 amino acids. Trimming removed 2 bases from V and 10 bases from J, with 6 bases in between. The CDR3 DNA sequence: TGTGCCAGCAGTTTAACGGTCGAGCAGTTCTTC. Its protein is CASSLTVEQFF.

J is TRBJ2-7 and V is TRBV7-2; maybe TRBD1 (6 bases). This CDR3 has 18 amino acids. Germline lookup yields CDR1 SGHTA and CDR2 FQGNSA. With 5 bases removed from V and 1 base from J, the gap between germline ends came to 24 bases. CDR3 nucleotides: TGTGCCAGCAGCCCCCAGGGGACGTACACGGGCGGTTCCTACGAGCAGTACTTC. This gives the protein CASSPQGTYTGGSYEQYF.

The chain joins TRBV6-2 or TRBV6-3 to TRBJ2-1, with TRBD2 matching over 10 bases. The CDR3 spans 17 residues. The germline gives CDR1 MNHEY, CDR2 SVGEGT. V was pared by 6 bases and J by 2 bases, with 10 bases of the junction left unmatched. The CDR3 loop reads CASSLLSGRAAYNEQFF. CDR3 DNA: TGTGCCAGCAGCCTACTAAGCGGGAGGGCCGCCTACAATGAGCAGTTCTTC.

This clonotype was counted a few times. V is TRBV20-1 and J is TRBJ2-1; D is unresolved. V shed 5 bases and J shed 9 bases, with 23 bases lying between them. CDR3 size: 15 residues. The germline V gene encodes CDR1 DFQATT and CDR2 SNEGSKA (reference sequence). DNA of the CDR3: TGCAGTGCTTCTACTCCCCACTTACATTACGGTGAGCAGTTCTTC. It is translated as CSASTPHLHYGEQFF.

In its sample, this clonotype was seen a few times. The chain couples TRBV20-1 to TRBJ1-2; 7 nucleotides line up with TRBD1. Germline V gene data show CDR1 as DFQATT and CDR2 as SNEGSKA (reference sequence). The CDR3 consists of 14 residues. V lost 5 bases, J lost 4 bases, and 10 bases stayed unmatched. CDR3 coding DNA: TGCAGTGCTGCTGGGGACAGATACCTCTATGGCTACACCTTC. Translating it yields CSAAGDRYLYGYTF.